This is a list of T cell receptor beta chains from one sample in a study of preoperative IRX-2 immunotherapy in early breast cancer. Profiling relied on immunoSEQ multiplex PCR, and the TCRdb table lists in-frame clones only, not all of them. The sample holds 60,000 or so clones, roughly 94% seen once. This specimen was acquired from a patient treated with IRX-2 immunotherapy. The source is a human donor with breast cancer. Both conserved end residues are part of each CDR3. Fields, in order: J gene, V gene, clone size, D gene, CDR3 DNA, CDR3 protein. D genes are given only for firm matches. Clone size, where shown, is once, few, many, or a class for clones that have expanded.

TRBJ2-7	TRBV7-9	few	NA	TGTGCCAGCAGCCATGGGCACTACGAGCAGTACTTC	CASSHGHYEQYF
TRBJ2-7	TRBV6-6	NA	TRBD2	TGTGCCAGCAGCCGTAGCGGGTCCCAGCAGTACTTC	CASSRSGSQQYF
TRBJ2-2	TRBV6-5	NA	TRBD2	TGTGCCAGCGGGAGGGGTGGAACCGGGGAGCTGTTTTTT	CASGRGGTGELFF
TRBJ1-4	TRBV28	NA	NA	TGTGCCAGCAGAAGGCGCTGGCAGGGTGGTGAAAAACTGTTTTTT	CASRRRWQGGEKLFF
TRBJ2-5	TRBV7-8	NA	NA	TGTGCCAGCAGCTTAGGGGCAGGGCAAGAGACCCAGTACTTC	CASSLGAGQETQYF
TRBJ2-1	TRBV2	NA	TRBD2	TGTGCCAGCAGGGCCCTAGCGGGAGTCGATGAGCAGTTCTTC	CASRALAGVDEQFF
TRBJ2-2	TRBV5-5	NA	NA	TGTGCCAGCTATGGGGGGACCGGGGCCGGGGAGCTGTTTTTT	CASYGGTGAGELFF
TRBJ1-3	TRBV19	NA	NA	TGTGCCAGTAGTATTGTTAGCTCTGGAAACACCATATATTTT	CASSIVSSGNTIYF
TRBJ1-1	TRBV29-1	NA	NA	TGTAGCGTTGAGTTCCGGGTTGGAACTGAAGCTTTCTTT	CSVEFRVGTEAFF
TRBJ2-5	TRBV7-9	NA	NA	TGTGCCAGCAGCCCGGGATCTCAAGAGACCCAGTACTTC	CASSPGSQETQYF
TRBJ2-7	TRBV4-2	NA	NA	TGTGCCAGCAGCCAAGAATATCTGGGCTCCTACGAGCAGTACTTC	CASSQEYLGSYEQYF
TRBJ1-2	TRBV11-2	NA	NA	TGTGCCAGCAGCTTAGGGCAGTATGGCTACACCTTC	CASSLGQYGYTF
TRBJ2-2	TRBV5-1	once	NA	TGCGCCAGCAGCTTGGGCCCCACCGGGGAGCTGTTTTTT	CASSLGPTGELFF
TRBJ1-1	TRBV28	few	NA	TGTGCCAGCAGTTGGTCACACCAAACAATTACCCCTGAAGCTTTCTTT	CASSWSHQTITPEAFF
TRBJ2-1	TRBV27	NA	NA	TGTGCCAGCAGCCCAAGCTCTAGGGTGTTTAGGTCCTACAATGAGCAGTTCTTC	CASSPSSRVFRSYNEQFF
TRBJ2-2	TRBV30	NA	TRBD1	TGTGCCTGGGGACAGGGGGCGGACACCGGGGAGCTGTTTTTT	CAWGQGADTGELFF
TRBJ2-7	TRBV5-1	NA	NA	TGCGCCAGCAGCTTGAGCTGGCTGAAGTACGAGCAGTACTTC	CASSLSWLKYEQYF
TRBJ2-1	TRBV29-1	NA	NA	TGCAGCGCCGGGGACCAGCACAATGAGCAGTTCTTC	CSAGDQHNEQFF
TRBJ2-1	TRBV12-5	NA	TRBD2	TGTGCTAGTGGTGGGGGGGTAACCTACAATGAGCAGTTCTTC	CASGGGVTYNEQFF
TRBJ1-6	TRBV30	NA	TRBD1	TGTGCCTGGGCCGGGGACAGAAATTCACCCCTCCACTTT	CAWAGDRNSPLHF
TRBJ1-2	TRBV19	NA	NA	TGTGCCAGTAGTAAACAGCTCCAGGGCTATGGCTACACCTTC	CASSKQLQGYGYTF
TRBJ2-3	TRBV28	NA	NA	TGTGCCAGCAGTTTTAATCTGGGGGCAGATACGCAGTATTTT	CASSFNLGADTQYF
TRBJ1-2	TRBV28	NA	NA	TGTGCCAGCAGTTTAAAGGGAAACAGCTATGGCTACACCTTC	CASSLKGNSYGYTF